The 20 T cell receptor beta chains listed next were all sequenced from one sample in a study of blood T cell repertoires in COVID-19. Produced via immunoSEQ multiplex PCR; TCRdb's table is partial and in-frame only. The sample carries around 200,000 clones, roughly 90% recorded once. Sequencing used peripheral blood. The source is a man aged 18 to 29 with active or convalescent COVID-19.

Only one count was recorded for this clone. The chain combines TRBV20-1 with TRBJ1-5, with 8 bases identical to TRBD1. The CDR3 sequence is 15 residues long. V shed 3 bases, J shed 1 base, and the junction held 5 bases outside the gene matches. The V gene's germline CDR1 is DFQATT and CDR2 SNEGSKA (reference sequence). The CDR3 DNA reads TGCAGTGCTAGTGAGGACAGGGAGAGCAATCAGCCCCAGCATTTT. This sequence encodes CSASEDRESNQPQHF.

V gene TRBV2 combines with J gene TRBJ2-5; unclear D gene. The CDR3 has 12 residues. Trimming cost V 7 bases and J 2 bases, with 8 bases left between them. Germline CDR1 reads SNHLY; CDR2 reads FYNNEI. Here the CDR3 DNA reads TGTGCCAGCATTTCCGGTCAAGAGACCCAGTACTTC. Amino acid sequence: CASISGQETQYF.

The genes are TRBV4-1 and TRBJ1-5; D might be TRBD1 (5 bases). The CDR3 has 13 residues. Germline V lookup: CDR1 MGHRA, CDR2 YSYEKL. The V gene lost 4 bases and the J gene lost 4 bases, with 8 bases spanning the gap. CDR3: CASSPRVNQPQHF. DNA for the CDR3: TGCGCCAGCAGCCCCAGGGTAAATCAGCCCCAGCATTTT.

The chain carries TRBV5-6 and TRBJ2-2; D uncertain. V was pared by 2 bases and J by 1 base, with 6 bases between. Germline loops: CDR1 SGHDT, CDR2 YYEEEE. The CDR3 runs to 14 residues. This CDR3 reads CASSFGRNTGELFF. CDR3 sequence (DNA): TGTGCCAGCAGCTTCGGTCGGAACACCGGGGAGCTGTTTTTT.

The table lists this clone with many counts. The chain carries TRBV24-1 and TRBJ2-2; 8 bases map to TRBD2. The CDR3 has 15 amino acids. V dropped 1 base and J dropped 3; count of bases not matched to a gene: 0. CDR1 is KGHDR and CDR2 is SFDVKD in the germline V gene. CDR3 DNA sequence: TGTGCCACCAGTGATTTACTAGCGGACACCGGGGAGCTGTTTTTT. As protein: CATSDLLADTGELFF.

The J gene is TRBJ2-1, the V gene TRBV5-1, with D unresolved. Trimming took 3 bases from V and 0 from J, leaving 10 bases between them. This CDR3 is 15 amino acids long. The V gene's germline CDR1 is SGHRS and CDR2 YFSETQ. This CDR3 is CASSSSTLSYNEQFF. The CDR3 DNA reads TGCGCCAGCAGCTCTTCTACCCTCTCCTACAATGAGCAGTTCTTC.

The chain uses TRBV5-1 and TRBJ1-4; 8 bases line up with TRBD1. This CDR3 spans 14 amino acids. CDR1 is SGHRS, CDR2 YFSETQ, per germline. V lost 4 bases to trimming and J lost 9 bases; unmatched junction nucleotides: 8. The CDR3 nucleotides read TGCGCCAGCAGCGAGACAGGGGATGGGAAAAAACTGTTTTTT. Protein product: CASSETGDGKKLFF.

CDR3: CATSRSPHTEAFF. The CDR3 coding sequence is TGTGCCACCAGCAGATCTCCCCACACTGAAGCTTTCTTT. The chain links TRBV15 to TRBJ1-1; no definite D call. Germline V gene lookup returns CDR1 LNHNV and CDR2 YYDKDF (reference sequence). The CDR3 contains 13 residues. V was clipped by 2 bases and J by 3 bases, with 7 bases between them.

V and J are TRBV5-4 and TRBJ2-5; D unclear. CDR1 is SGHNT and CDR2 is YYREEE in the germline V gene (reference sequence). Trimming left V 4 bases short and J 1 base short, with 5 bases between. The CDR3 sequence is 12 residues long. The CDR3 DNA is TGTGCCAGCAGCCGGGTCCAAGAGACCCAGTACTTC. This encodes CASSRVQETQYF.

This clone occurred once. V is TRBV5-3 and J is TRBJ2-5; the match to TRBD1 covers 8 bases. Being an ORF, TRBV5-3 has a function that is uncertain. CDR3 size: 15 residues. The J segment lost 1 base and the V segment lost 1 base, leaving 3 bases of the junction unmatched. This chain's CDR3 is CARSLKGQGQETQYF. The CDR3 DNA follows: TGTGCCAGAAGCTTGAAAGGACAGGGCCAAGAGACCCAGTACTTC.

This rearrangement joins TRBV5-1 to TRBJ2-7; 10 nucleotides agree with TRBD1. V was pared by 1 base and J by 6 bases, with 10 bases of the junction left unmatched. CDR1 is SGHRS and CDR2 is YFSETQ in the germline V gene. There are 16 residues in the CDR3. CDR3 bases: TGCGCCAGCAGCTTGACTTCAGTCTGGGACAGGGGCGAGCAGTACTTC. This codes for CASSLTSVWDRGEQYF.

As regards this clone: This CDR3 is also generated by other DNA sequences in the sample. The chain combines TRBV30 with TRBJ1-2; TRBD1 aligns across 10 bases. Germline V gene lookup returns CDR1 GTSNPN and CDR2 SVGIG (reference sequence). The CDR3 is 13 residues long. V was clipped by 0 bases and J by 8 bases; unmatched bases: 3. DNA of the CDR3: TGTGCCTGGAGTGTCCGGACAGGGGGAGGCTACACCTTC. Protein sequence: CAWSVRTGGGYTF.

V is TRBV6-5 and J is TRBJ1-2; TRBD1 might be the D (6 bases). This CDR3 contains 13 residues. In germline, CDR1 is MNHEY, CDR2 SVGAGI. Trimming cost V 2 bases and J 8 bases, with 12 bases left between them. CDR3 in amino acids: CASSYIAGDGYTF. The CDR3 DNA is TGTGCCAGCAGTTACATTGCAGGGGACGGCTACACCTTC.

The chain has TRBV6-5 and TRBJ2-4; tentative D call: TRBD1 (6 bases). The CDR3 has 13 residues. V was clipped by 4 bases and J by 15 bases, with 19 bases between them. Germline lookup yields CDR1 MNHEY and CDR2 SVGAGI. CDR3 nucleotide sequence: TGTGCCAGCAGTTCTAACCAAGTTCAGGGGAGGTACTTC. Amino acid sequence: CASSSNQVQGRYF.

This clone came up a few times. V is TRBV10-3 and J is TRBJ2-1, with 10 bases matching TRBD2. This CDR3 comprises 16 residues. From germline, CDR1 is ENHRY and CDR2 SYGVKD. Losses at the gene ends were 0 bases for V and 4 bases for J; bases not matched to a gene: 3. In nucleotides, the CDR3 is TGTGCCATCAGTGAGTCATCTAGCGGGGGATACAATGAGCAGTTCTTC. Translating gives CAISESSSGGYNEQFF.

The CDR3 spells CASSDHRLAGGSYEQYF. The DNA of the CDR3 is TGCGCCAGCAGTGACCACCGACTAGCGGGAGGGTCCTACGAGCAGTACTTC. The chain joins TRBV10-1 to TRBJ2-7; 14 nucleotides line up with TRBD2. In germline, CDR1 is WNHNN, CDR2 SYGVQD (reference sequence). The CDR3 is 17 amino acids. The V gene end was trimmed by 3 bases and the J gene end by 1 base; junction bases not matched to a gene: 5.

The chain combines TRBV3-1 (or the pseudogene TRBV3-2) with TRBJ2-1; D remains ambiguous. The ends were cut back, 1 base at V and 11 bases at J, with 6 bases in the middle. This CDR3 has 11 amino acids. Germline CDR1 and CDR2: LGHDT and YNNKEL (reference sequence). The CDR3 region has the DNA TGTGCCAGCAGCCAAGCCCACAAGCAGTTCTTC. This translates into CASSQAHKQFF.

The rearrangement joins TRBV7-9 to TRBJ1-1; D remains ambiguous. V lost 0 bases and J 3 bases, leaving 11 bases between the germline ends. The germline V gene encodes CDR1 SEHNR and CDR2 FQNEAQ (reference sequence). CDR3 length equals 15 residues. The CDR3: CASSLAFAGDTEAFF. CDR3 coding DNA: TGTGCCAGCAGCTTAGCGTTTGCGGGAGACACTGAAGCTTTCTTT.

The chain carries TRBV7-9 and TRBJ1-1; TRBD1 might be the D (5 bases). The ends were cut back, 5 bases at V and 2 bases at J, with 15 bases in the middle. This CDR3 has 15 amino acids. Germline V lookup: CDR1 SEHNR, CDR2 FQNEAQ (reference sequence). CDR3 loop: CASSPQGSLNTEAFF. Written as DNA, the CDR3 is TGTGCCAGCAGCCCCCAGGGATCCCTAAACACTGAAGCTTTCTTT.

The rearrangement uses TRBV6-4 and TRBJ2-1; 9 positions match TRBD2. The length of the CDR3 is 15 residues. The J segment lost 3 bases and the V segment lost 2 bases, leaving 2 bases of the junction unmatched. CDR1 is MRHNA and CDR2 is SNTAGT in the germline V gene. The DNA of the CDR3 is TGTGCCAGCAGTGACGGAGCGGGGGGCTACAATGAGCAGTTCTTC. It specifies CASSDGAGGYNEQFF.